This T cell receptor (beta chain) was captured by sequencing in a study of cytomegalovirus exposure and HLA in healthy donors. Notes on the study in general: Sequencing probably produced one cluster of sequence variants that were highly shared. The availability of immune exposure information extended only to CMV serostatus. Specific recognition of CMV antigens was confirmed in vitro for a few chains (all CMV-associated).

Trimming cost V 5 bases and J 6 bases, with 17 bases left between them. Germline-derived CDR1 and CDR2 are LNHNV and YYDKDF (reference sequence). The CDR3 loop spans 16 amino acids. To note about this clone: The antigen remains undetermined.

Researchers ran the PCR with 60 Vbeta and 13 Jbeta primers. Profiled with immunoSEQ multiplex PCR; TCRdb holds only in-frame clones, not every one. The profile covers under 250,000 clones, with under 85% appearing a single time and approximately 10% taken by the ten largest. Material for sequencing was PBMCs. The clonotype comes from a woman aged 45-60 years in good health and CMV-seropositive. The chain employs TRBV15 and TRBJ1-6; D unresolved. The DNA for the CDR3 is TGTGCCACCAGCCCCCGACTGCCCTCACTTAATTCACCCCTCCACTTT. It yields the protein CATSPRLPSLNSPLHF. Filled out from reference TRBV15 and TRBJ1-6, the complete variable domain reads DAMVIQNPRYQVTQFGKPVTLSCSQTLNHNVMYWYQQKSSQAPKLLFHYYDKDFNNEADTPDNFQSRRPNTSFCFLDIRSPGLGDTAMYLCATSPRLPSLNSPLHFGNGTRLTVT.